This T cell receptor (beta chain) comes out of a study of OX40 agonist ivuxolimab in advanced cancers. Across the whole study: The treatment was a fully human IgG2 OX40 agonist, ivuxolimab. The dose-escalation cohort had hepatocellular carcinoma, melanoma, renal cell or head and neck cancer.

The study, taken as a whole, reports: CD8+ T cells showed, on average, more clonal expansion than CD4+ cells. Patients with a partial response at 0.1-3.0 mg/kg had among the lowest clonal expansion.

This clone appeared a few times. The antigen is undetermined. The CDR3 has 15 amino acids. The V end was cut by 5 bases, the J end by 10 bases, with 18 bases between. Looked up from germline, CDR1 is LNHDA and CDR2 is SQIVND (reference sequence). Sequencing used immunoSEQ multiplex PCR; TCRdb keeps in-frame clones, though not all of them. The data show over 10,000 clones, with around 82% seen just once and 20% to 30% held by the top ten. The chain combines TRBV19 with TRBJ1-6, with TRBD1 as a possible D gene (6 bases). This receptor was obtained from an adult with an advanced solid tumor such as melanoma, head and neck, liver or kidney cancer. The sample consisted of CD4+ or CD8+ T cells sorted from blood, taken in a trial of the OX40 agonist ivuxolimab. The CDR3 bases are TGTGCCAGTAGTCCCTTCGTACAGGGTCCCTCACCCCTCCACTTT. This gives the protein CASSPFVQGPSPLHF.